This paragraph covers one T cell receptor beta chain sequence. The target antigen is unknown. Only in-frame clones appear in the TCRdb table, and some are missing; sequencing was by immunoSEQ multiplex PCR. The data show over 85,000 clones, over 85% seen once. This CDR3 has 15 amino acids. V shed 0 bases and J 4 bases; nucleotides not matched to a gene: 3. CDR1 SGDLS and CDR2 YYNGEE come from the germline V gene. The source of the sample is a study of graft-versus-host responses after intestinal transplantation. Study-level information: Every recipient had anti-thymocyte globulin induction and three to four years of tacrolimus plus steroids.

Overall study results and limits: Analysis identified GvH clones in recipient marrow, with some appearing first in ileum or blood. Allografts of patients with graft-donor T cell macrochimerism showed high graft-versus-host to host-versus-graft clone ratios. HvG clone declines early post-transplant were associated with peak circulating GvH levels.

The specimen was unstimulated CD8+ T cells sorted from spleen or lymph node cells, collected before intestinal transplant. This receptor was obtained from a human donor who received an intestinal transplant. The rearrangement joins TRBV9 to TRBJ2-1, with 8 bases fitting TRBD2. This chain's CDR3 is CASSVGQREYNEQFF. The CDR3 nucleotides read TGTGCCAGCAGCGTAGGGCAGCGGGAGTACAATGAGCAGTTCTTC.